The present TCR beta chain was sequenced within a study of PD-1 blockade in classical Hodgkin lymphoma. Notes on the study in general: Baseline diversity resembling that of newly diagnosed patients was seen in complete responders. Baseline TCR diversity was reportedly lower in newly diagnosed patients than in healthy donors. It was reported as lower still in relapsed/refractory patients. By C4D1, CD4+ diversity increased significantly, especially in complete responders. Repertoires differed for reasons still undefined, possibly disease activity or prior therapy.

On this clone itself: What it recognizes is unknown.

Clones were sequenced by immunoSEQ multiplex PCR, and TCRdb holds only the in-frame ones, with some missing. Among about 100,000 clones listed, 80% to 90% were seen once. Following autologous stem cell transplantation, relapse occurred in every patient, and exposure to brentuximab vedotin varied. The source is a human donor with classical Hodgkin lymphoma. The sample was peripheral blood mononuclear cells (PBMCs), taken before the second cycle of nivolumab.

The CDR3 sequence is CASSLKMNTEAFF. CDR3 DNA sequence: TGTGCCAGCAGCTTGAAAATGAACACTGAAGCTTTCTTT. This chain connects TRBV5-4 to TRBJ1-1; no reliable D call. V was clipped by 1 base and J by 0 bases, with 4 bases between them. This CDR3 has 13 residues. The germline CDR1 and CDR2 sequences are SGHNT and YYREEE (reference sequence).